A selection of T cell receptor beta chains follows, all from one sample in a study of sequential checkpoint blockade in melanoma. Generated by immunoSEQ multiplex PCR, the TCRdb table keeps only in-frame clones and is missing some. The sample shows about 3,600 clones, 63% of them seen only once. The specimen comprised CD8+ T cells sorted from blood (inferred from file names), sampled from a patient given nivolumab and ipilimumab in sequence. Every receptor here comes from a human donor with melanoma. Each CDR3 is given with its conserved first and last residue. A D gene is named only where the DNA matches it firmly.

D gene: NA; V gene: TRBV4-2; CDR3 protein: CASSLWGENTEAFF
D gene: NA; V gene: TRBV16; CDR3 protein: CASSQFGTSYEQYF
D gene: TRBD1; V gene: TRBV18; CDR3 protein: CASSPVDRVSSYEQYF
D gene: NA; V gene: TRBV11-3; CDR3 protein: CASSLRAGFDEQYF
D gene: TRBD1; V gene: TRBV5-4; CDR3 protein: CASSFQGTGAFEQYF
D gene: NA; V gene: TRBV7-8; CDR3 protein: CASSLIQNYGYTF
D gene: NA; V gene: TRBV25-1; CDR3 protein: CASSGRLGQGEWEAFF
D gene: TRBD1; V gene: TRBV27; CDR3 protein: CASSNKPGQGYQPQHF
D gene: TRBD1; V gene: TRBV11-3; CDR3 protein: CASSAGQAYEQYF
D gene: NA; V gene: TRBV7-3; CDR3 protein: CASSLGRDGYTF
D gene: TRBD1; V gene: TRBV11-2; CDR3 protein: CASSWGTGAEAFF
D gene: NA; V gene: TRBV5-4; CDR3 protein: CASSIGGHPEAFF
D gene: NA; V gene: TRBV5-1; CDR3 protein: CASSLALVLGSYNEQFF
D gene: NA; V gene: TRBV19; CDR3 protein: CASKEALNTEAFF
D gene: NA; V gene: TRBV19; CDR3 protein: CASSILNGGSEYTF
D gene: NA; V gene: TRBV10-3; CDR3 protein: CAISESDSMNTEAFF
D gene: NA; V gene: TRBV21-1; CDR3 protein: CASSNVDRDRDYGYTF
D gene: NA; V gene: TRBV6-6; CDR3 protein: CASSLTQGLSYEQYF
D gene: NA; V gene: TRBV7-8; CDR3 protein: CASSLAAPYEQYF
D gene: NA; V gene: TRBV7-2; CDR3 protein: CASSLESELGQETQYF
D gene: TRBD1; V gene: TRBV5-1; CDR3 protein: CASSTGQGDEKLFF
D gene: TRBD1; V gene: TRBV4-1; CDR3 protein: CASSQTGTDFYEQYF
D gene: TRBD1; V gene: TRBV7-9; CDR3 protein: CASSFWTDRAGNTIYF
D gene: NA; V gene: TRBV11-3; CDR3 protein: CASSLYSGDNPDEQFF
D gene: NA; V gene: TRBV11-2; CDR3 protein: CASSLDGMVLEAFF
D gene: NA; V gene: TRBV11-2; CDR3 protein: CASSLESELGQETQYF
D gene: NA; V gene: TRBV7-9; CDR3 protein: CASSLVSGHEQYF
D gene: NA; V gene: TRBV7-9; CDR3 protein: CASSLVNRDETQYF